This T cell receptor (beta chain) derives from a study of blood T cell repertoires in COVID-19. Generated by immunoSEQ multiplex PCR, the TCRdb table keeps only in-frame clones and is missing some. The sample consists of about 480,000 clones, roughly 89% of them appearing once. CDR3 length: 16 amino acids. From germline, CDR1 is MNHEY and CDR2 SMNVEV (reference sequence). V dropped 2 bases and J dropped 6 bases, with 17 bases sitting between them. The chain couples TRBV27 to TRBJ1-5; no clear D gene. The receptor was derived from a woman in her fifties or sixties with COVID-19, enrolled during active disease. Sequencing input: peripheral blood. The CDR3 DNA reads TGTGCCAGCAGTTTACGTCCCGGCCTAGCTGGTCAGCCCCAGCATTTT. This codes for CASSLRPGLAGQPQHF.